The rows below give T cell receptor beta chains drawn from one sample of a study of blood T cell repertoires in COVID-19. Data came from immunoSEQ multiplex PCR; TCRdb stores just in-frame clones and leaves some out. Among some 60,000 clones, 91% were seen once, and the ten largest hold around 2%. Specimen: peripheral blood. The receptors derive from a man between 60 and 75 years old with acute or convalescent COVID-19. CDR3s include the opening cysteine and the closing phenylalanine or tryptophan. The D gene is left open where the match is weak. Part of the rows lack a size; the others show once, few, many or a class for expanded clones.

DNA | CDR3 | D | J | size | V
TGCAGTGCTAGTATTTTAGCGGGAGTCAGCGAGCAGTACTTC | CSASILAGVSEQYF | TRBD2 | TRBJ2-7 | NA | TRBV20-1
TGTGCCAGCAGCTTGGGGAGTAACGGTGAAGCTTTCTTT | CASSLGSNGEAFF | NA | TRBJ1-1 | NA | TRBV7-3
TGTGCCACCAGCAGAGAGAGACAGTACGAGCAGTACTTC | CATSRERQYEQYF | NA | TRBJ2-7 | NA | TRBV15
TGTGCCAGCAGCTTGAGGGGACCCAGGGGGGCAGATACGCAGTATTTT | CASSLRGPRGADTQYF | NA | TRBJ2-3 | NA | TRBV13
TGTGCCAGCAGCTTAAGGCAGGTCGAGGGCTACACCTTC | CASSLRQVEGYTF | NA | TRBJ1-2 | NA | TRBV7-2
TGTGCCACCAGTGATTTCCCTCCCGGAGGGCCGACAGATACGCAGTATTTT | CATSDFPPGGPTDTQYF | NA | TRBJ2-3 | NA | TRBV24-1
TGTGCCACCAGTGATTTGGGCAGCGCGCTGTTTTTT | CATSDLGSALFF | NA | TRBJ1-4 | once | TRBV24-1
TGTGCCAGCCCCCTGGGGCTAGTTGAAACCTTTAGCTCCTACAATGAGCAGTTCTTC | CASPLGLVETFSSYNEQFF | NA | TRBJ2-1 | NA | TRBV5-8
TGTGCCAGCACCCTGACAGGTCGTCTCTACGAGCAGTACTTC | CASTLTGRLYEQYF | NA | TRBJ2-7 | NA | TRBV28
TGTGCCAGCACCAATAAGGTAGGGACAGGGGTATATGAAGCTTTCTTT | CASTNKVGTGVYEAFF | TRBD1 | TRBJ1-1 | NA | TRBV28
TGTGCCAGCAGTTTAACACCTTCCTACGAGCAGTACTTC | CASSLTPSYEQYF | NA | TRBJ2-7 | NA | TRBV27
TGTGCCAGCAGCCCGGGGACAGGGGGACCCTATGGCTACACCTTC | CASSPGTGGPYGYTF | TRBD1 | TRBJ1-2 | once | TRBV5-4
TGTGCCAGCAGTGAGAGGAGGGCGAGAGATAGCAATCAGCCCCAGCATTTT | CASSERRARDSNQPQHF | NA | TRBJ1-5 | once | TRBV6-1
TGCAGCGTTGCCAGGGAACAGGGCTATGAGCAGTTCTTC | CSVAREQGYEQFF | NA | TRBJ2-1 | NA | TRBV29-1
TGTGCCAGCAGTAGGGGACTACAAGTCACAGATACGCAGTATTTT | CASSRGLQVTDTQYF | TRBD2 | TRBJ2-3 | NA | TRBV11-3
TGTGCTAGTGGTTCGGCACAGGGTATGGGTACTGAAGCTTTCTTT | CASGSAQGMGTEAFF | NA | TRBJ1-1 | NA | TRBV12-5
TGTGCCAGTAGTCTGACATCGAACACTGAAGCTTTCTTT | CASSLTSNTEAFF | NA | TRBJ1-1 | NA | TRBV19
TGCAGTGCGCAGTTCTCCTATGGCTACACCTTC | CSAQFSYGYTF | NA | TRBJ1-2 | NA | TRBV20-1
TGTGCCAGCGAAACAGGTTCCTCTGGGGCCAACGTCCTGACTTTC | CASETGSSGANVLTF | NA | TRBJ2-6 | NA | TRBV19
TGTGCCAGCAGCCATGGGACAGGGAAAAAAGGAACTGAAGCTTTCTTT | CASSHGTGKKGTEAFF | TRBD1 | TRBJ1-1 | NA | TRBV5-6
TGTGCCAGCAGTTTATCAAGGACTGGATCGAACACCGGGGAGCTGTTTTTT | CASSLSRTGSNTGELFF | NA | TRBJ2-2 | NA | TRBV27
TGTGCCAGCTCAAAGGGACAGAATAATTCACCCCTCCACTTT | CASSKGQNNSPLHF | TRBD1 | TRBJ1-6 | NA | TRBV28
TGTGCCAGCACCGCAACGGGACAGGGGACTAGCGGGAGTAGGGAGACCCAGTACTTC | CASTATGQGTSGSRETQYF | TRBD2 | TRBJ2-5 | once | TRBV7-9